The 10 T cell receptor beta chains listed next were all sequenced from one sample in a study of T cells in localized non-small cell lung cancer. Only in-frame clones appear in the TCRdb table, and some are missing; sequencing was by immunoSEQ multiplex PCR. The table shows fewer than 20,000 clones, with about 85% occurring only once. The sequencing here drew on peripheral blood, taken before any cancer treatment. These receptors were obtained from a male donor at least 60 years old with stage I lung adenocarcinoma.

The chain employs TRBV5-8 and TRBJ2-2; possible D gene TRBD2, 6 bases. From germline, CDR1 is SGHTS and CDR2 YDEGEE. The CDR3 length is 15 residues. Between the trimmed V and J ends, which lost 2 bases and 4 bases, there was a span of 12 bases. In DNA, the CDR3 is TGTGCCAGCAGCTTTTGGGGAGGAGCCACCGGGGAGCTGTTTTTT. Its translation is CASSFWGGATGELFF.

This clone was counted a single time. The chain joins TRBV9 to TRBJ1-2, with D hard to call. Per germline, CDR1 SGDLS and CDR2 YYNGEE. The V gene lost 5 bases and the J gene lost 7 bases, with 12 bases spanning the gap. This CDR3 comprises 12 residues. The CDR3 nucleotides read TGTGCCAGCAGTCCTATCAAGGGTGGCTACACCTTC. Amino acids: CASSPIKGGYTF. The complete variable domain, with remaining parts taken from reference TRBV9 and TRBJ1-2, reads DSGVTQTPKHLITATGQRVTLRCSPRSGDLSVYWYQQSLDQGLQFLIQYYNGEERAKGNILERFSAQQFPDLHSELNLSSLELGDSALYFCASSPIKGGYTFGSGTRLTVV.

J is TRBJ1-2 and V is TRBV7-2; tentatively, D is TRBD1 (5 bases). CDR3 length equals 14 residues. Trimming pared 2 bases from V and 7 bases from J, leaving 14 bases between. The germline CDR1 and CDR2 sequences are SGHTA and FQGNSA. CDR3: CASSLRLSQGGYTF. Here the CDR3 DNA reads TGTGCCAGCAGCTTAAGACTCTCCCAGGGTGGCTACACCTTC.

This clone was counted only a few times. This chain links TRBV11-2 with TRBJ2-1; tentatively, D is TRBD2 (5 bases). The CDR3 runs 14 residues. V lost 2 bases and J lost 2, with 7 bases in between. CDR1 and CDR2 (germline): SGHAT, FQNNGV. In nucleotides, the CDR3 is TGTGCCAGCAGCTTAAGCGGACCCTACAATGAGCAGTTCTTC. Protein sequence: CASSLSGPYNEQFF.

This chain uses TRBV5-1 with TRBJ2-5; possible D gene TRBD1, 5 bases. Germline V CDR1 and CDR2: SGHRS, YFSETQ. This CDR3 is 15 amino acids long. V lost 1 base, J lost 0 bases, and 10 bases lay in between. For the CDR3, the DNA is TGCGCCAGCAGCTTGACAGGAGCCTACCAAGAGACCCAGTACTTC. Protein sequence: CASSLTGAYQETQYF. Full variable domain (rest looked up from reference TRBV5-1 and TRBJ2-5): KAGVTQTPRYLIKTRGQQVTLSCSPISGHRSVSWYQQTPGQGLQFLFEYFSETQRNKGNFPGRFSGRQFSNSRSEMNVSTLELGDSALYLCASSLTGAYQETQYFGPGTRLLVL.

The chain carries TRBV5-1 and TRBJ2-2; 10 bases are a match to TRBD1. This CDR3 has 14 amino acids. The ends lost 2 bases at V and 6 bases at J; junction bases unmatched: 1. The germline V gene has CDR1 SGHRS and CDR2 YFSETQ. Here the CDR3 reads CASSLGQGAGELFF. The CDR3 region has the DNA TGCGCCAGCAGCTTAGGACAGGGGGCCGGGGAGCTGTTTTTT.

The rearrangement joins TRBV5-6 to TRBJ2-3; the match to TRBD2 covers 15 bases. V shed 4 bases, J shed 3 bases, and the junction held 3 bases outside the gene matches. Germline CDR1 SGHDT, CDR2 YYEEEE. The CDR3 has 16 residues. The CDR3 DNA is TGTGCCAGCAGCCGGACTAGCGGGGGGGGTACAGATACGCAGTATTTT. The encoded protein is CASSRTSGGGTDTQYF.

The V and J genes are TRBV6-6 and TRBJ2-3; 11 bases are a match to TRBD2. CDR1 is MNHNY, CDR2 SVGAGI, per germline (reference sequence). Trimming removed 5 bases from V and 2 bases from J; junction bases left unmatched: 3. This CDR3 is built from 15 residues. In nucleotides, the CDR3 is TGTGCCAGCAGTAGACTAGCGGGGATCACAGATACGCAGTATTTT. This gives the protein CASSRLAGITDTQYF.

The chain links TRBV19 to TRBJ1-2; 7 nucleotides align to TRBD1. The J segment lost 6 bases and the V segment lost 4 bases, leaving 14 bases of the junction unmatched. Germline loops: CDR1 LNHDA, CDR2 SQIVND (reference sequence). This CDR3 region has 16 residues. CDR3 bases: TGTGCCAGTAGTACCCGACAGGGAGGGACGAGGAATGGCTACACCTTC. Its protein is CASSTRQGGTRNGYTF.

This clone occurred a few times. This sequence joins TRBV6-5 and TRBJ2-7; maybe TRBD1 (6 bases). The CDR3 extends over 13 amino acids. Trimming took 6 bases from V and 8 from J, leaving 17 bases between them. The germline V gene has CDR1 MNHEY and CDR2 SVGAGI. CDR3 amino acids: CASSQGGTTKQYF. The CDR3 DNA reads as TGTGCCAGCAGCCAAGGGGGAACTACGAAGCAGTACTTC.